These 23 T cell receptor beta chains were sequenced from one sample in a study of cytomegalovirus exposure and HLA in healthy donors. The PCR made use of 60 Vbeta and 13 Jbeta primers. Assay used: immunoSEQ multiplex PCR; TCRdb lists only in-frame clones, some missing. The sample consists of 150,000 to 200,000 clones, roughly 80% of them appearing once. The sample consisted of PBMCs. The source is a woman in her 30s in good health and CMV-seronegative.

This clone came up a few times. The CDR3 bases are TGCGCCAGCAGCACGGACAGGGCTTGGCGGGAGCAGTACTTC. It encodes CASSTDRAWREQYF. The chain couples TRBV5-1 to TRBJ2-7; TRBD1 matches 8 bases. J lost 7 bases, V lost 4 bases, and 10 bases had no gene match. CDR3 length: 14 amino acids. CDR1 is SGHRS and CDR2 is YFSETQ in the germline V gene.

V is TRBV6-5 and J is TRBJ1-5, with 7 bases matching TRBD1. J gave up 0 bases and V 6 bases, and 5 bases lay outside the gene matches. The CDR3 runs to 15 residues. CDR1 and CDR2 (germline): MNHEY, SVGAGI. The CDR3 coding sequence is TGTGCCAGCAGCGCGGACAGGATTAGCAATCAGCCCCAGCATTTT. Translated, it gives CASSADRISNQPQHF.

The V and J genes are TRBV10-3 and TRBJ1-5; 7 positions match TRBD1. The J segment lost 8 bases and the V segment lost 5 bases, leaving 9 bases of the junction unmatched. The CDR3 runs 14 residues. Germline-derived CDR1 and CDR2 are ENHRY and SYGVKD. DNA of the CDR3: TGTGCCATCAGTACGACAGGGAAGAACGAGCCCCAGCATTTT. Translation gives CAISTTGKNEPQHF.

This chain uses TRBV13 with TRBJ2-5; D is ambiguous. The germline CDR1 and CDR2 sequences are PRHDT and FYEKMQ (reference sequence). The CDR3 consists of 12 residues. V gave up 5 bases and J gave up 5 bases, with 9 bases separating them. The CDR3 coding sequence is TGTGCCAGCAGCCGAGTCGGGGAGACCCAGTACTTC. Encoded protein: CASSRVGETQYF.

This sequence joins TRBV2 and TRBJ1-1; the D is unclear. This CDR3 contains 14 residues. V dropped 0 bases and J dropped 1 base, with 6 bases sitting between them. Germline V gene sequence: CDR1 SNHLY, CDR2 FYNNEI. CDR3: CASSEARQNTEAFF. The DNA for the CDR3 is TGTGCCAGCAGTGAAGCGCGGCAGAACACTGAAGCTTTCTTT.

The gene calls are TRBV5-6 and TRBJ2-7, with D hard to call. Germline V CDR1 and CDR2: SGHDT, YYEEEE. V was shortened by 4 bases and J by 3 bases, with 17 bases between the two germline ends. The length of the CDR3 is 15 residues. DNA of the CDR3: TGTGCCAGCAGCCCCGTGAGAGTCCTAGACTACGAGCAGTACTTC. Amino acid sequence: CASSPVRVLDYEQYF.

CDR3 protein: CASSSSTGAGELFF. In DNA, the CDR3 is TGCGCCAGCAGCTCCTCCACAGGGGCCGGGGAGCTGTTTTTT. V and J are TRBV5-1 and TRBJ2-2, with TRBD1 matching over 7 bases. CDR1 and CDR2 (germline): SGHRS, YFSETQ. V was clipped by 3 bases and J by 6 bases; unmatched bases: 5. This CDR3 is built from 14 residues.

Remarks on this clone: Other DNA sequences of this sample code for an identical CDR3. The V and J genes are TRBV7-2 and TRBJ2-7; D gene uncertain. CDR3 length equals 11 residues. V lost 3 bases, J lost 3 bases, and 3 bases lay in between. Per the germline V gene, CDR1 is SGHTA and CDR2 is FQGNSA. The CDR3 reads CASSFRYEQYF. CDR3 nucleotide sequence: TGTGCCAGCAGCTTTCGCTACGAGCAGTACTTC.

The rearrangement uses TRBV9 and TRBJ1-4; 9 bases match TRBD1. This CDR3 contains 14 residues. CDR1 is SGDLS, CDR2 YYNGEE, per germline. V shed 2 bases and J 6 bases; nucleotides not matched to a gene: 2. This CDR3 is CASSVGTGYEKLFF. CDR3 sequence (DNA): TGTGCCAGCAGCGTGGGGACAGGGTATGAAAAACTGTTTTTT.

This clone is a singleton in its sample. The CDR3 DNA reads as TGTGCCAGCTCACCAGGCATAGCTACTAATCAGCCCCAGCATTTT. Amino acids: CASSPGIATNQPQHF. The J gene is TRBJ1-5, the V gene TRBV18, with D unclear. The CDR3 contains 15 residues. Germline V gives CDR1 KGHSH, CDR2 LQKENI. With 2 bases removed from V and 4 bases from J, the gap between germline ends came to 12 bases.

The rearrangement joins TRBV10-3 to TRBJ2-7, with D possibly being TRBD2 (6 bases). Trimming stripped 6 bases from V and 0 bases from J, with 6 bases between. Germline V lookup: CDR1 ENHRY, CDR2 SYGVKD. CDR3 length: 12 amino acids. CDR3 sequence: CAIRGGSYEQYF. The DNA of the CDR3 is TGTGCCATCAGGGGAGGCTCCTACGAGCAGTACTTC.

This rearrangement joins TRBV6-5 to TRBJ1-2; D unclear. This CDR3 has 14 residues. V was pared by 1 base and J by 4 bases, with 10 bases between. Per the germline V gene, CDR1 is MNHEY and CDR2 is SVGAGI. This CDR3 reads CASSYFGDSYGYTF. The CDR3, as DNA: TGTGCCAGCAGTTACTTCGGAGACTCCTATGGCTACACCTTC.

This chain uses TRBV7-9 with TRBJ1-6, with D uncertain. The CDR3 is 14 amino acids. Germline CDR1 SEHNR, CDR2 FQNEAQ (reference sequence). Trimming stripped 3 bases from V and 6 bases from J, with 9 bases between. The CDR3 bases are TGTGCCAGCAGCTTCCACGGGGTTAATTCACCCCTCCACTTT. Amino acids: CASSFHGVNSPLHF.

A remark on this clone: This likely comes from a read error, as the CDR3 has no conserved phenylalanine or tryptophan at its end. The chain recombines TRBV11-3 with TRBJ2-2, with 8 positions matching TRBD1. The germline CDR1 and CDR2 sequences are SGHNT and YENEEA. This CDR3 has 15 residues. V lost 5 bases to trimming and J lost 3 bases; unmatched junction nucleotides: 5. CDR3: CASSPGTGHTGELFS. CDR3 DNA: TGTGCCAGCAGCCCGGGGACAGGACACACCGGGGAGCTGTTTTCT.

This clone is a singleton in its sample. V usage is TRBV28 and J usage is TRBJ2-1, with D perhaps TRBD1 (6 bases). This CDR3 contains 15 residues. V was cut by 2 bases and J by 4 bases, with 12 bases left in between. Per germline, CDR1 MDHEN and CDR2 SYDVKM. CDR3 sequence: CASSLVLGQYNEQFF. The CDR3 DNA follows: TGTGCCAGCAGTTTAGTATTAGGACAGTACAATGAGCAGTTCTTC. Combining the CDR3 with reference TRBV28 and TRBJ2-1 gives the whole variable domain DVKVTQSSRYLVKRTGEKVFLECVQDMDHENMFWYRQDPGLGLRLIYFSYDVKMKEKGDIPEGYSVSREKKERFSLILESASTNQTSMYLCASSLVLGQYNEQFFGPGTRLTVL.

This clone was seen only once. This rearrangement joins TRBV11-2 to TRBJ2-7; 7 nucleotides match TRBD1. CDR3 length equals 15 residues. Germline CDR1 is SGHAT and CDR2 is FQNNGV. V lost 2 bases and J lost 7; bases outside the gene matches: 11. CDR3 coding DNA: TGTGCCAGCAGCTTACCGAGGACAGGAATGTTGGAGCAGTACTTC. It is translated as CASSLPRTGMLEQYF.

The count of this clone is one. V is TRBV5-6 and J is TRBJ1-6, with TRBD1 matching over 9 bases. Trimming at V came to 0 bases and at J to 6 bases, leaving 1 base not matched to a gene. The CDR3 contains 15 residues. Germline CDR1 SGHDT, CDR2 YYEEEE. The CDR3 loop reads CASSLETGGNSPLHF. The CDR3 DNA follows: TGTGCCAGCAGCTTGGAGACAGGGGGTAATTCACCCCTCCACTTT. Drawing the rest from reference TRBV5-6 and TRBJ1-6, the complete variable domain is DAGVTQSPTHLIKTRGQQVTLRCSPKSGHDTVSWYQQALGQGPQFIFQYYEEEERQRGNFPDRFSGHQFPNYSSELNVNALLLGDSALYLCASSLETGGNSPLHFGNGTRLTVT.

The sample holds one count of this clone. The J gene is TRBJ2-7, the V gene TRBV6-4, with D perhaps matching TRBD2 (6 bases). The CDR3 length is 15 residues. V was clipped by 8 bases and J by 3 bases, with 20 bases between them. Germline CDR1 MRHNA, CDR2 SNTAGT. CDR3 in amino acids: CASSYCPPGVYEQYF. CDR3 in DNA: TGTGCCAGCTCCTATTGCCCCCCGGGGGTCTACGAGCAGTACTTC.

This clone came up a few times. V gene TRBV29-1 combines with J gene TRBJ2-5; 8 bases are a match to TRBD1. Germline lookup yields CDR1 SQVTM and CDR2 ANQGSEA. After removal of 0 bases from V and 13 bases from J, the junction contained 10 bases not matched to a gene. This CDR3 spans 13 amino acids. The CDR3 bases are TGCAGCGTTGAAGATCCGGGACAGGTGCGGGCGTACTTC. Translated: CSVEDPGQVRAYF.

This chain connects TRBV5-1 to TRBJ2-7, with a possible D match to TRBD2 (6 bases). The CDR3 sequence is 15 residues long. V was pared by 2 bases and J by 5 bases, with 17 bases between. Germline V CDR1 and CDR2: SGHRS, YFSETQ. CDR3 nucleotide sequence: TGCGCCAGCAGCTTATGGACTAAGACAGTTGACGAGCAGTACTTC. It yields the protein CASSLWTKTVDEQYF.

This clone was found once. V and J are TRBV28 and TRBJ2-3; perhaps TRBD1 as D (5 bases). Germline lookup yields CDR1 MDHEN and CDR2 SYDVKM. V was pared by 6 bases and J by 0 bases, with 10 bases between. This CDR3 is 14 amino acids long. The CDR3 sequence: CASSRTLSTDTQYF. The CDR3 nucleotides are TGTGCCAGCAGCCGGACACTTAGCACAGATACGCAGTATTTT.

This chain connects TRBV4-1 to TRBJ1-3; tentatively, D is TRBD1 (5 bases). The CDR3 length is 16 residues. Trimming took off 0 bases at V and 0 bases at J, with 9 bases between the two ends. Germline V gene data show CDR1 as MGHRA and CDR2 as YSYEKL. CDR3 in DNA: TGCGCCAGCAGCCAAGAAGGGGCTTACTCTGGAAACACCATATATTTT. The encoded protein is CASSQEGAYSGNTIYF.

J is TRBJ2-3 and V is TRBV6-5; tentatively, D is TRBD2 (7 bases). The germline V and J ends were trimmed by 4 bases and 4 bases, with 12 bases remaining between them. Germline CDR1 reads MNHEY; CDR2 reads SVGAGI. The CDR3 totals 14 residues. CDR3 in amino acids: CASSLRGPPDTQYF. The CDR3 nucleotides read TGTGCCAGCAGTTTGCGGGGGCCGCCAGATACGCAGTATTTT.